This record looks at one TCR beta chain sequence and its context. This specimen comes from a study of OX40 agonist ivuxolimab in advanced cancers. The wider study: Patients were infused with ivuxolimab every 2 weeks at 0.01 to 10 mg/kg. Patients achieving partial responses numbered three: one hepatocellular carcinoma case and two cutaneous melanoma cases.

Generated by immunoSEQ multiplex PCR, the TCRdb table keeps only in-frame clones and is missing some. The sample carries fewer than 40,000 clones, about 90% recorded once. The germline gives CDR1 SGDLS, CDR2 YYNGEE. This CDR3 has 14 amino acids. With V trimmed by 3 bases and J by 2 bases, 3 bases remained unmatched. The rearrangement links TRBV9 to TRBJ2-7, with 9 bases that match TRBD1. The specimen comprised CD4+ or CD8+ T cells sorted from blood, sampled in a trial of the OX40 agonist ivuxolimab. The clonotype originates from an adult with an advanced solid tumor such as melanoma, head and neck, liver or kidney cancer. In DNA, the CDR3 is TGTGCCAGCAGCGAGTGGGACAGGGCCTACGAGCAGTACTTC. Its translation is CASSEWDRAYEQYF.